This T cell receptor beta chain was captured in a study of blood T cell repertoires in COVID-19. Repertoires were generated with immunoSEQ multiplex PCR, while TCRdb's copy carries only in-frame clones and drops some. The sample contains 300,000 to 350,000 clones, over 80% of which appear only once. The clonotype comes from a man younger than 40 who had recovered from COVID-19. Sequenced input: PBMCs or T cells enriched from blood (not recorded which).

The CDR3 sequence is CASSVAGNTIYF. CDR3 nucleotides: TGTGCCAGCAGCGTAGCGGGAAACACCATATATTTT. V usage is TRBV9 and J usage is TRBJ1-3; D ambiguous. The length of the CDR3 is 12 residues. Per germline, CDR1 SGDLS and CDR2 YYNGEE. V was shortened by 0 bases and J by 4 bases, with 2 bases between the two germline ends.